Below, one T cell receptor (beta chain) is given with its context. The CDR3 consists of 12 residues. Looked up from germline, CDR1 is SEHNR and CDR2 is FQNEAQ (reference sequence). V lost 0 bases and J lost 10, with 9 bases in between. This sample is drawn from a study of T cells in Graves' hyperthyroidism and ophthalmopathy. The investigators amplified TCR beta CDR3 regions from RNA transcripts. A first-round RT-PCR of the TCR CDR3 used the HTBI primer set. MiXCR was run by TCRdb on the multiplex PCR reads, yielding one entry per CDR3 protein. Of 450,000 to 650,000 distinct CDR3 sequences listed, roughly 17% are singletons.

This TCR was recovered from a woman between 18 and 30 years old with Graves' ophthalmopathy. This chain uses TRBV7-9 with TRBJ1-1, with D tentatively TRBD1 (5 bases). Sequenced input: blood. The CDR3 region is CASSLAGLGAFF. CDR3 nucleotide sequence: TGTGCCAGCAGCTTAGCGGGACTTGGAGCTTTCTTT. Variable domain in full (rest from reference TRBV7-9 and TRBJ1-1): DTGVSQNPRHKITKRGQNVTFRCDPISEHNRLYWYRQTLGQGPEFLTYFQNEAQLEKSRLLSDRFSAERPKGSFSTLEIQRTEQGDSAMYLCASSLAGLGAFFGQGTRLTVV.